This TCR beta chain originates from a study of shared clonotypes between healthy human individuals. Here immunoSEQ multiplex PCR was the method, and the copy in TCRdb shows in-frame clones only, minus some. The table has hundreds of thousands of clones, 73% seen once. Note on this clone: A read error is possible here, since a much larger clone lies one base away.

CDR1 is SGHRS, CDR2 YFSETQ, per germline. CDR3 length: 12 residues. V gave up 2 bases and J gave up 0 bases, with 3 bases separating them. The V call is TRBV5-1, the J call TRBJ2-7; D is ambiguous. The sequence derives from a woman aged 30 to 39 in good health. Sequenced: memory CD4+ T cells sorted from blood. This sample's subset: CD45RA-negative fraction. Here the CDR3 reads CASSFDSYEQYF. For the CDR3, the DNA is TGCGCCAGCAGCTTTGACTCCTACGAGCAGTACTTC.